This T cell receptor (beta chain) was documented in a study of Ad26.COV2.S vaccination and SARS-CoV-2 variants. Regarding the study as a whole: Using TCR breadth and depth analyses may have led to underestimated total T cell responses.

As to this clone: Its antigen is still unknown.

Germline assignment: CDR1 ENHRY and CDR2 SYGVKD. The CDR3 is 14 residues long. V lost 4 bases, J lost 6 bases, and 4 bases stayed unmatched. Sequencing was performed with immunoSEQ multiplex PCR; in TCRdb, only in-frame clones are kept and a portion is missing. The data contain some 390,000 clones, around nine tenths of them seen just once; the ten biggest clones take up about 1.9%. Regarding treatment: some 19 received Ad26.COV2.S at low or high dose, single or two shots; about five received placebo; per-sample allocation not given. The study sampled participants on day 63 after the first vaccine or placebo injection. An adult donor aged 18-55 years was enrolled in Boston.

The sample was peripheral blood, taken in a trial of Ad26.COV2.S vaccine versus placebo. V gene TRBV10-3 combines with J gene TRBJ2-1; 9 bases are a match to TRBD1. The sequence came from a person between 18 and 65 years old who received the Ad26.COV2.S COVID-19 vaccine or a placebo. The CDR3 bases are TGTGCCATCAGTGTGGGACAGGGTGGCAATGAGCAGTTCTTC. Translated, it gives CAISVGQGGNEQFF.